One T cell receptor (beta chain) is described in this entry. These data originate in a study of blood T cell repertoires in COVID-19. Background on the study: Sites in the United States, Italy and Spain provided acute and convalescent COVID-19 samples. T cells, B-cell-depleted T cells, or PBMCs supplied cDNA or gDNA.

Libraries were prepared by immunoSEQ multiplex PCR; TCRdb keeps only in-frame clonotypes and omits some of them. This sample yields around 400,000 clones, of which 89% are seen a single time; roughly 1.2% belongs to the top ten. This CDR3 contains 14 residues. With 5 bases removed from V and 8 bases from J, the gap between germline ends came to 16 bases. CDR1 is LNHDA and CDR2 is SQIVND in the germline V gene (reference sequence). Source material: peripheral blood. The chain has TRBV19 and TRBJ2-1; TRBD1 is a possible D gene (7 bases). The TCR originated in a middle-aged man with acute or convalescent COVID-19. The CDR3 sequence is CASSVRQGGDEQFF. The CDR3 DNA is TGTGCCAGTAGTGTACGACAGGGAGGAGATGAGCAGTTCTTC.